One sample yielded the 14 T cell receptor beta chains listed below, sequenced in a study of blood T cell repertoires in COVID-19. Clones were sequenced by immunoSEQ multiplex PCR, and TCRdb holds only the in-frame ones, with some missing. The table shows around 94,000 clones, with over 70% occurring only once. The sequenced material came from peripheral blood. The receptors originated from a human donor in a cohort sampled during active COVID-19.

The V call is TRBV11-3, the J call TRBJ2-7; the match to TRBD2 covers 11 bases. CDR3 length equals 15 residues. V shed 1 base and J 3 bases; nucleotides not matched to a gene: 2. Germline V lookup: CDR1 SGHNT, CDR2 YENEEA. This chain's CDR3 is CASSLGTSGLYEQYF. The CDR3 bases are TGTGCCAGCAGCTTAGGGACTAGCGGGCTCTACGAGCAGTACTTC.

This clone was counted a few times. The CDR3 DNA reads TGTGCCAGCACGGCGCAACTAGCGGGAGTTCCCGAGCAGTACTTC. It specifies CASTAQLAGVPEQYF. V gene TRBV27 combines with J gene TRBJ2-7; 11 bases line up with TRBD2. Trimming removed 7 bases from V and 6 bases from J; junction bases left unmatched: 11. This CDR3 region has 15 residues. Germline CDR1 reads MNHEY; CDR2 reads SMNVEV (reference sequence).

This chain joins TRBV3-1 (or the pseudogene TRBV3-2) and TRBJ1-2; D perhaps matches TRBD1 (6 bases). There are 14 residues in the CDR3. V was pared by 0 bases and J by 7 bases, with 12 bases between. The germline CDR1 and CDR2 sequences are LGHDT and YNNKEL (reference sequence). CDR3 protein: CASSQDGGVSGYTF. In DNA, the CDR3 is TGTGCCAGCAGCCAAGATGGGGGCGTGAGTGGCTACACCTTC.

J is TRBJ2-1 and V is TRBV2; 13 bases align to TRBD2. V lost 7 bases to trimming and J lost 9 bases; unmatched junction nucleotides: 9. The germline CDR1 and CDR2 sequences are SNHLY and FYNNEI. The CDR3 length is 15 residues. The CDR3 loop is CASTPGLAGRGEQFF. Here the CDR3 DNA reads TGTGCCAGCACCCCGGGACTAGCGGGGCGGGGTGAGCAGTTCTTC.

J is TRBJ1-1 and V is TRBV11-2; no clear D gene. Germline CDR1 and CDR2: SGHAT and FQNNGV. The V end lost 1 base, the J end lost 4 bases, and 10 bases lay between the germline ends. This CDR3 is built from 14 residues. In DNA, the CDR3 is TGTGCCAGCAGCTTAGCCTCTTTCGGCACTGAAGCTTTCTTT. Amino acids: CASSLASFGTEAFF. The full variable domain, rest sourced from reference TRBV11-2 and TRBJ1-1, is EAGVAQSPRYKIIEKRQSVAFWCNPISGHATLYWYQQILGQGPKLLIQFQNNGVVDDSQLPKDRFSAERLKGVDSTLKIQPAKLEDSAVYLCASSLASFGTEAFFGQGTRLTVV.

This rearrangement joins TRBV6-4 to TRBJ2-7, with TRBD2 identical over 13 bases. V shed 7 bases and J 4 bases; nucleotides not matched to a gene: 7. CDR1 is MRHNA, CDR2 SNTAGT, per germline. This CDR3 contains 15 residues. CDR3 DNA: TGTGCCAGCACTCGACTAGCGGGAGGCAATTACGAGCAGTACTTC. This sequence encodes CASTRLAGGNYEQYF.

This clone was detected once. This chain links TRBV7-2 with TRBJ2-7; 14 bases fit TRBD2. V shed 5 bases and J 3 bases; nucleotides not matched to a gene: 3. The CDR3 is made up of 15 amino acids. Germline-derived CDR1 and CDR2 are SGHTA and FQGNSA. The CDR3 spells CASSQGLAGVYEQYF. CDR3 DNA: TGTGCCAGCAGCCAGGGACTAGCGGGAGTCTACGAGCAGTACTTC.

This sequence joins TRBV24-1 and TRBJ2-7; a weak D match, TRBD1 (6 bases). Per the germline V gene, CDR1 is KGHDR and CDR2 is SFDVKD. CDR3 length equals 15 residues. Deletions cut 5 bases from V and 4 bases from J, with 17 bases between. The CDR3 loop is CATSVSGHRQYEQYF. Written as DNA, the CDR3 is TGTGCCACCAGTGTATCGGGACACCGACAATACGAGCAGTACTTC.

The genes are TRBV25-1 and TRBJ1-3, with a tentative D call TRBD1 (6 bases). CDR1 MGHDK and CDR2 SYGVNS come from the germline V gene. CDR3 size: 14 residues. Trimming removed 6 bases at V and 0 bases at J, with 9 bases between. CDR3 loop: CASRDSRSGNTIYF. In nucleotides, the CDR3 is TGTGCCAGCAGGGACAGCCGCTCTGGAAACACCATATATTTT.

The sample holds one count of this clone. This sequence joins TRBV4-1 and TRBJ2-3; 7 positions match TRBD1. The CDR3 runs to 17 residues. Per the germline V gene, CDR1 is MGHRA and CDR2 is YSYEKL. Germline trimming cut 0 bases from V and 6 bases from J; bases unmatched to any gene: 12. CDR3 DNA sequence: TGCGCCAGCAGCCAAGAGGGAACAGGGGCCGGTTCGGATACGCAGTATTTT. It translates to CASSQEGTGAGSDTQYF.

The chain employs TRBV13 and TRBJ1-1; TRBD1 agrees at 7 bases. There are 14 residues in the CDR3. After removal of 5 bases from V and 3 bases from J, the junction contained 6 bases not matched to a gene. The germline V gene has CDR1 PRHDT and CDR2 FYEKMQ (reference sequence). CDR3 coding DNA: TGTGCCAGCAGCCCGGGAGGGGGCTACACTGAAGCTTTCTTT. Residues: CASSPGGGYTEAFF.

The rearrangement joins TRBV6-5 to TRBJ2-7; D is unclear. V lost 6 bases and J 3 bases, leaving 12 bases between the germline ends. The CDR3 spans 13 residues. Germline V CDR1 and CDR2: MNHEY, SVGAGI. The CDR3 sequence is CASRQTLIYEQYF. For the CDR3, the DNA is TGTGCCAGCAGGCAGACACTTATCTACGAGCAGTACTTC.

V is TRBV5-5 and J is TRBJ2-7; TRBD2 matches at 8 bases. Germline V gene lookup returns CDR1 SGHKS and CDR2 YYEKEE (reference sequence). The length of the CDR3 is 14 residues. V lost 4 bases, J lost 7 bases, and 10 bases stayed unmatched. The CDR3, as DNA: TGTGCCAGCAGCCTGGCGGGAGGCCCGGGGGAGCAGTACTTC. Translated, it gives CASSLAGGPGEQYF.

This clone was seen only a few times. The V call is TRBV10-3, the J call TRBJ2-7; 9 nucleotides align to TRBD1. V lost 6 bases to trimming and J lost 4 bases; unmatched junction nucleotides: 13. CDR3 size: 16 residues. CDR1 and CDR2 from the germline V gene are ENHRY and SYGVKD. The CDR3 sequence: CAISNRQQGARYEQYF. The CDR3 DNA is TGTGCCATCAGCAACCGCCAACAGGGGGCGCGATACGAGCAGTACTTC.